Listed here are 2 T cell receptor beta chains from one sample, sequenced in a study of shared clonotypes between healthy human individuals. Assay: immunoSEQ multiplex PCR; the TCRdb copy retains only in-frame clones and omits some. The top ten hold roughly 1.2% of the sample, which has about 1.5 million clones, roughly 96% seen once. Sequenced: naive CD4+ T cells sorted from blood. Regarding subset: CD45RA+ positively selected. Every receptor here comes from a man aged 25 to 40 in good health.

The rearrangement links TRBV9 to TRBJ1-1, with 12 positions matching TRBD1. Trimming removed 2 bases from V and 4 bases from J; junction bases left unmatched: 3. Germline-derived CDR1 and CDR2 are SGDLS and YYNGEE. The CDR3 runs 15 residues. The CDR3: CASSVGTGGLTEAFF. In DNA form, the CDR3 reads TGTGCCAGCAGCGTGGGGACAGGGGGCCTCACTGAAGCTTTCTTT.

V usage is TRBV14 and J usage is TRBJ2-1; D might be TRBD1 (7 bases). Germline lookup yields CDR1 SGHDN and CDR2 FVKESK. Trimming left V 7 bases short and J 5 bases short, with 21 bases between. The CDR3 has 16 amino acids. The CDR3 nucleotides are TGTGCCAGCACCCGCAGAAAGGGAGGACAGGACAATGAGCAGTTCTTC. Translating gives CASTRRKGGQDNEQFF.